These T cell receptor beta chains were read from a single sample in a study of human T cells and chemical hapten exposure. TCRdb itself ran the RACE reads through MiXCR, one entry per CDR3 protein. The sample has approximately 77,000 distinct CDR3 sequences, around 7% seen once. Specimen: whole blood, collected in connection with sensitization to the hapten diphenylcyclopropenone (DPC). The receptors derive from a woman younger than 45 with alopecia areata. Some clones in this sample may be carry-over from other donors' samples. Each CDR3 is given with its conserved first and last residue. Each record gives: clone size, V gene, D gene, J gene, CDR3 protein, CDR3 DNA. The D gene is left open where the match is weak. Size is stated for part of the rows, as once, few or many counts, or as a class when the clone is expanded.

clone size: few; V gene: TRBV2; D gene: TRBD1; J gene: TRBJ2-7; CDR3 protein: CASSERGQGPYEQYF; CDR3 DNA: TGTGCCAGCAGTGAAAGGGGACAGGGTCCCTACGAGCAGTACTTC
clone size: many; V gene: TRBV7-8; D gene: NA; J gene: TRBJ1-1; CDR3 protein: CASSLHLEPAFF; CDR3 DNA: TGTGCCAGCAGCTTACATCTGGAACCGGCTTTCTTT
clone size: NA; V gene: TRBV18; D gene: TRBD1; J gene: TRBJ1-2; CDR3 protein: CASSPLVQGDSF; CDR3 DNA: TGTGCCAGCTCACCACTTGTGCAGGGGGACTCCTTC
clone size: many; V gene: TRBV7-2; D gene: TRBD2; J gene: TRBJ2-2; CDR3 protein: CASSPWGSGSSNTGELFF; CDR3 DNA: TGTGCCAGCAGCCCCTGGGGTAGCGGGTCTTCGAACACCGGGGAGCTGTTTTTT
clone size: few; V gene: TRBV12-3/TRBV12-4; D gene: NA; J gene: TRBJ1-1; CDR3 protein: CASTCRTEAFF; CDR3 DNA: TGTGCCAGCACCTGTAGAACTGAAGCTTTCTTT
clone size: many; V gene: TRBV5-4; D gene: NA; J gene: TRBJ2-7; CDR3 protein: CASSLGRSGGRTYEQYF; CDR3 DNA: TGTGCCAGCAGCTTGGGGAGGTCTGGGGGCCGCACCTACGAGCAGTACTTC
clone size: many; V gene: TRBV29-1; D gene: TRBD2; J gene: TRBJ2-7; CDR3 protein: CSVGRGVHEQYF; CDR3 DNA: TGCAGCGTTGGGCGGGGGGTCCACGAGCAGTACTTC
clone size: many; V gene: TRBV10-3; D gene: NA; J gene: TRBJ2-6; CDR3 protein: CAISTGSYSGANVLTF; CDR3 DNA: TGTGCCATCAGCACAGGGAGTTACTCTGGGGCCAACGTCCTGACTTTC
clone size: NA; V gene: TRBV6-6; D gene: NA; J gene: TRBJ1-2; CDR3 protein: CASSRQQGYTF; CDR3 DNA: TGTGCCAGCAGTCGACAACAGGGCTACACCTTC
clone size: NA; V gene: TRBV12-3/TRBV12-4; D gene: TRBD1; J gene: TRBJ1-6; CDR3 protein: CASSPDRVSPLHF; CDR3 DNA: TGTGCCAGCAGCCCCGACAGGGTCTCACCCCTCCACTTT